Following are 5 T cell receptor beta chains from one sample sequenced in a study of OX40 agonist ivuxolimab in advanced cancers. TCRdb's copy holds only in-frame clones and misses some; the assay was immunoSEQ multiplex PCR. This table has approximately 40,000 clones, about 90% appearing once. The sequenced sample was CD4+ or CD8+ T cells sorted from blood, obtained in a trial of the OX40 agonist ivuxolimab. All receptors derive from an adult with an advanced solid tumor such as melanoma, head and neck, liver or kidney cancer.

CDR3 sequence: CAISESMNREYF. In DNA form, the CDR3 reads TGTGCCATCAGTGAGTCGATGAACAGGGAGTACTTC. This sequence joins TRBV10-3 and TRBJ2-7; a possible D gene is TRBD1 (6 bases). V was trimmed by 0 bases and J by 11 bases, leaving 11 bases between them. Per the germline V gene, CDR1 is ENHRY and CDR2 is SYGVKD. The CDR3 length is 12 residues.

The CDR3 sequence is CASSIGLAGGNEQFF. DNA of the CDR3: TGTGCCAGTAGTATCGGACTAGCGGGGGGCAATGAGCAGTTCTTC. The rearrangement uses TRBV19 and TRBJ2-1; 14 bases are a match to TRBD2. Trimming removed 3 bases from V and 6 bases from J; junction bases left unmatched: 1. Germline assignment: CDR1 LNHDA and CDR2 SQIVND (reference sequence). CDR3 size: 15 residues.

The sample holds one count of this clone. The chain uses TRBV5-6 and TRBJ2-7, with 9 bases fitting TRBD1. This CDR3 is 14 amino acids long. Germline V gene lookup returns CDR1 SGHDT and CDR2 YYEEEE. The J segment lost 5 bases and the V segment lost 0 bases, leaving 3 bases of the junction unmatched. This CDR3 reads CASSLETGGDEQYF. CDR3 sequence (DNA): TGTGCCAGCAGCTTGGAGACAGGGGGAGACGAGCAGTACTTC. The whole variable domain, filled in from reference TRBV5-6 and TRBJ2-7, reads DAGVTQSPTHLIKTRGQQVTLRCSPKSGHDTVSWYQQALGQGPQFIFQYYEEEERQRGNFPDRFSGHQFPNYSSELNVNALLLGDSALYLCASSLETGGDEQYFGPGTRLTVT.

In nucleotides, the CDR3 is TGTGCCAGCAACCTAGGGGGAGGCCGTCAGTACTTC. Its translation is CASNLGGGRQYF. V usage is TRBV7-9 and J usage is TRBJ2-4; D tentatively fits TRBD1 or TRBD2 (6 bases each). Trimming left V 7 bases short and J 12 bases short, with 16 bases between. Germline V gene lookup returns CDR1 SEHNR and CDR2 FQNEAQ (reference sequence). The CDR3 is made up of 12 amino acids.

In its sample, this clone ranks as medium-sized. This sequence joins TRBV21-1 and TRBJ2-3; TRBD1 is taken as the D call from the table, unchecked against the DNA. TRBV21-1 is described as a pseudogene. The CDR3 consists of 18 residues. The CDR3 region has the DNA TGTGCCAGCAGCCAGAACGGGACAGGGGGGAAAGGGACAGATACGCAGTATTTT. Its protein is CASSQNGTGGKGTDTQYF.